A single sample is the source of the 20 T cell receptor beta chains below, sequenced in a study of T cells after yellow fever vaccination. From the 5' RACE reads, TCRdb called clonotypes with MiXCR, one entry per CDR3 protein. The sample has approximately 510,000 distinct CDR3 sequences, around a fifth seen once. The specimen was PBMCs, collected about 21 days after the first yellow fever vaccination. The receptors come from a man aged 18 to 29 who received the YFV17D yellow fever vaccine.

The V and J genes are TRBV21-1 and TRBJ2-7; TRBD1 is taken as the D call from the table, unchecked against the DNA. TRBV21-1 is marked as a pseudogene. CDR3 length equals 14 residues. In nucleotides, the CDR3 is TGTGCCAGCCGAGGGGGGGACAGGGATTACGAGCAGTACTTC. This translates into CASRGGDRDYEQYF.

The rearrangement links TRBV10-3 to TRBJ1-6, with D possibly being TRBD1 (5 bases). CDR1 is ENHRY and CDR2 is SYGVKD in the germline V gene. This CDR3 has 14 amino acids. The V and J ends lost 1 base and 9 bases respectively, with 10 bases between them. In DNA, the CDR3 is TGTGCCATCAGTGAGTTGGGGGGGGGTTCACCCCTCCACTTT. It codes for CAISELGGGSPLHF.

In its sample, this clonotype was seen once. Just one base apart from a much larger clone, this may be a read error. The V call is TRBV7-2, the J call TRBJ2-7, with D possibly matching TRBD1 (6 bases). Germline CDR1 is SGHTA and CDR2 is FQGNSA. CDR3 length equals 14 residues. CDR3 loop: CPSSLARGHHEQYF. DNA for the CDR3: TGTCCCAGCAGCTTAGCGAGGGGACACCACGAGCAGTACTTC.

The CDR3 sequence is CASSLLTGDNEQFF. The CDR3 DNA reads as TGCGCCAGCAGCCTGTTGACAGGGGACAATGAGCAGTTCTTC. The genes are TRBV5-1 and TRBJ2-1; 8 bases match TRBD1. This CDR3 has 14 residues. With V trimmed by 4 bases and J by 5 bases, 5 bases remained unmatched. Germline V CDR1 and CDR2: SGHRS, YFSETQ.

The chain has TRBV5-1 and TRBJ2-7, with 7 bases that match TRBD1. The V segment lost 5 bases and the J segment 2 bases; nucleotides outside the gene matches: 10. This CDR3 is 15 amino acids long. Germline values: CDR1 SGHRS, CDR2 YFSETQ. The CDR3 loop reads CASRPGTADPYEQYV. In DNA, the CDR3 is TGCGCCAGCAGGCCCGGGACAGCCGATCCCTACGAGCAGTACGTC.

The table lists this clonotype with a few counts. The chain is built from TRBV9 and TRBJ1-2; TRBD1 agrees at 8 bases. The CDR3 has 13 amino acids. The V segment lost 2 bases and the J segment 9 bases; nucleotides outside the gene matches: 6. The germline CDR1 and CDR2 sequences are SGDLS and YYNGEE. CDR3 coding DNA: TGTGCCAGCAGCGTGGACAGGGAGGATAGCTACACCTTC. It translates to CASSVDREDSYTF.

J is TRBJ2-3 and V is TRBV7-3, with 8 bases matching TRBD2. The V gene's germline CDR1 is SGHTA and CDR2 FQGTGA. The CDR3 has 13 residues. V dropped 10 bases and J dropped 2; count of bases not matched to a gene: 5. CDR3 in DNA: TGTGCCACCTCAGCGGGGGTCACAGATACGCAGTATTTT. Its translation is CATSAGVTDTQYF.

A few counts support this clonotype. V usage is TRBV6-1 and J usage is TRBJ1-2; unclear D gene. Germline V gene sequence: CDR1 MNHNS, CDR2 SASEGT. The CDR3 consists of 13 residues. Trimming pared 3 bases from V and 4 bases from J, leaving 9 bases between. CDR3 loop: CASSEAPIYGYTF. The CDR3 region has the DNA TGTGCCAGCAGTGAGGCCCCTATCTATGGCTACACCTTC.

CDR3 nucleotides: TGCAGTGCTCCTTTCGGGACGGCTGGAAACACCATATATTTT. This gives the protein CSAPFGTAGNTIYF. The rearrangement links TRBV20-1 to TRBJ1-3, with a tentative D call TRBD1 (5 bases). Germline V CDR1 and CDR2: DFQATT, SNEGSKA (reference sequence). The V and J ends lost 5 bases and 2 bases respectively, with 13 bases between them. The CDR3 has 14 amino acids.

The V and J genes are TRBV7-9 and TRBJ2-2; 7 bases fit TRBD1. The CDR3 is 16 amino acids. The V and J ends lost 4 bases and 4 bases, in that order; junction bases with no gene match: 9. Germline CDR1 is SEHNR and CDR2 is FQNEAQ (reference sequence). For the CDR3, the DNA is TGTGCCAGCAGCTCCACCGGGACAGAAACCACCGGGGAGCTGTTTTTT. As protein: CASSSTGTETTGELFF.

The chain carries TRBV5-1 and TRBJ2-3; D is undetermined. This CDR3 spans 15 amino acids. The V end lost 1 base, the J end lost 0 bases, and 9 bases lay between the germline ends. The germline V gene has CDR1 SGHRS and CDR2 YFSETQ. CDR3 amino acids: CASSLSGPSTDTQYF. Written as DNA, the CDR3 is TGCGCCAGCAGCTTGTCCGGACCTAGCACAGATACGCAGTATTTT.

The chain links TRBV29-1 to TRBJ2-2; 8 nucleotides match TRBD1. The CDR3 runs 14 residues. With 3 bases clipped from V and 1 base from J, the junction kept 1 base outside the gene matches. Germline V gene data show CDR1 as SQVTM and CDR2 as ANQGSEA. The CDR3 region has the DNA TGCAGCGTTGAGGACAGGGAGAACACCGGGGAGCTGTTTTTT. It encodes CSVEDRENTGELFF.

V gene TRBV29-1 combines with J gene TRBJ1-1; D perhaps matches TRBD1 (6 bases). Germline assignment: CDR1 SQVTM and CDR2 ANQGSEA. V lost 4 bases and J 1 base, leaving 16 bases between the germline ends. There are 15 residues in the CDR3. CDR3 sequence: CSVGGPAPRNTEAFF. The CDR3 nucleotides read TGCAGCGTTGGGGGGCCGGCCCCGAGGAACACTGAAGCTTTCTTT. The entire variable domain, with the rest obtained from reference TRBV29-1 and TRBJ1-1, is as follows: SAVISQKPSRDICQRGTSLTIQCQVDSQVTMMFWYRQQPGQSLTLIATANQGSEATYESGFVIDKFPISRPNLTFSTLTVSNMSPEDSSIYLCSVGGPAPRNTEAFFGQGTRLTVV.

This clonotype was counted a few times. The chain is built from TRBV4-2 and TRBJ1-4; D is ambiguous. This CDR3 is built from 12 residues. Germline CDR1 and CDR2: LGHNA and YNFKEQ. V was clipped by 2 bases and J by 8 bases, with 6 bases between them. DNA of the CDR3: TGTGCCAGCAGCCAAAACACGGAAAAACTGTTTTTT. Translated: CASSQNTEKLFF.

This clonotype was observed a handful of times. The chain is built from TRBV4-3 and TRBJ1-2; no clear D gene. CDR1 and CDR2 from the germline V gene are LGHNA and YSLEER. V dropped 0 bases and J dropped 1 base, with 6 bases sitting between them. The CDR3 is 14 amino acids. Here the CDR3 DNA reads TGCGCCAGCAGCCAAGAGAACAGTAACTATGGCTACACCTTC. It translates to CASSQENSNYGYTF.

This clonotype has only a few counts. This rearrangement joins TRBV13 to TRBJ2-4; maybe TRBD1 (6 bases). Germline V lookup: CDR1 PRHDT, CDR2 FYEKMQ (reference sequence). V lost 5 bases and J 1 base, leaving 9 bases between the germline ends. This CDR3 comprises 14 residues. CDR3 sequence (DNA): TGTGCCAGCAGCCAGGGGATGGCCAAAAACATTCAGTACTTC. Its translation is CASSQGMAKNIQYF.

V and J are TRBV20-1 and TRBJ2-3; D perhaps matches TRBD2 (6 bases). Looked up from germline, CDR1 is DFQATT and CDR2 is SNEGSKA (reference sequence). The V gene lost 6 bases and the J gene lost 7 bases, with 17 bases spanning the gap. This CDR3 region has 13 residues. The CDR3 nucleotides are TGCAGTGCGGGGACTTCCCTTGGCAATACGCAGTATTTT. Its protein is CSAGTSLGNTQYF.

This clonotype was counted a few times. The chain uses TRBV9 and TRBJ1-6; 10 bases align to TRBD1. Germline values: CDR1 SGDLS, CDR2 YYNGEE. Trimming cost V 0 bases and J 9 bases; bases outside gene matches: 3. The CDR3 sequence is 15 residues long. CDR3 in DNA: TGTGCCAGCAGCGTAGAGGGACAGGGGACTTCACCCCTCCACTTT. It is translated as CASSVEGQGTSPLHF.

The genes are TRBV2 and TRBJ1-1; D uncertain. V lost 2 bases to trimming and J lost 2 bases, with 3 bases between them. The CDR3 spans 12 residues. CDR1 is SNHLY, CDR2 FYNNEI, per germline. The CDR3 DNA sequence: TGTGCCAGCAGTGAATTTAACACTGAAGCTTTCTTT. It translates to CASSEFNTEAFF.

This rearrangement joins TRBV30 to TRBJ1-4, with D perhaps matching TRBD1 (6 bases). The CDR3 covers 14 residues. Trimming removed 3 bases from V and 5 bases from J, with 13 bases in between. In germline, CDR1 is GTSNPN, CDR2 SVGIG (reference sequence). In nucleotides, the CDR3 is TGTGCCTGGAGCCGACAGGACGTGAATGAAAAACTGTTTTTT. Protein: CAWSRQDVNEKLFF. Drawing the rest from reference TRBV30 and TRBJ1-4, the complete variable domain is SQTIHQWPATLVQPVGSPLSLECTVEGTSNPNLYWYRQAAGRGLQLLFYSVGIGQISSEVPQNLSASRPQDRQFILSSKKLLLSDSGFYLCAWSRQDVNEKLFFGSGTQLSVL.